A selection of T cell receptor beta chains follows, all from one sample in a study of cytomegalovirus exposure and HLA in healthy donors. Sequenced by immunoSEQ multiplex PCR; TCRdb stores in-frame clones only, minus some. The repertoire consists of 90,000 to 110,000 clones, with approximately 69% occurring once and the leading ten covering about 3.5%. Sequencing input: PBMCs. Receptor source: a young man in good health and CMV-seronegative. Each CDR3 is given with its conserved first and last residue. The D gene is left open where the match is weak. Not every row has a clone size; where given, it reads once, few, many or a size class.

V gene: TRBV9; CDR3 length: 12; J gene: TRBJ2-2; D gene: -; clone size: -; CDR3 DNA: TGTGCCAGCAGCGTAGCTAACGGGGAGCTGTTTTTT; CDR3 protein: CASSVANGELFF
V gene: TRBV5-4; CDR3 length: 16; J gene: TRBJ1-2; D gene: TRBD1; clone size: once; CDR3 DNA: TGTGCCAGCAGCTTGGGTACAGGGGGTTATGCCTATGGCTACACCTTC; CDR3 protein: CASSLGTGGYAYGYTF
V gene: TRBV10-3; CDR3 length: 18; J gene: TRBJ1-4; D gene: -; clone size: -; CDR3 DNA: TGTGCCATCAGCGCCGGGGGGGAAAGGGGCGGAACTAATGAAAAACTGTTTTTT; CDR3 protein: CAISAGGERGGTNEKLFF
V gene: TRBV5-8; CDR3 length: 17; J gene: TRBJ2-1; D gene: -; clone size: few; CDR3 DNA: TGTGCCAGCAGCTTGGCCTATGGCAGGGCGGGATACAATGAGCAGTTCTTC; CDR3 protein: CASSLAYGRAGYNEQFF
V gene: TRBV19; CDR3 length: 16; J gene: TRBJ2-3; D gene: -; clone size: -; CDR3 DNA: TGTGCCAGTACTAATACCCGCGGGGCTAGCACAGATACGCAGTATTTT; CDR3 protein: CASTNTRGASTDTQYF
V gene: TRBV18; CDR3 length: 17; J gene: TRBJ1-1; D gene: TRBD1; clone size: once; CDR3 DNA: TGTGCCAGCTCACCACTTATTCTAACAGGGGGCACCACTGAAGCTTTCTTT; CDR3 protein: CASSPLILTGGTTEAFF
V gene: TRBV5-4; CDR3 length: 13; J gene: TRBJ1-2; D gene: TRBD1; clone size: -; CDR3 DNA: TGTGCCAGCAGCTTACAGGGGCCTGGTGGCTACACCTTC; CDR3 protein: CASSLQGPGGYTF
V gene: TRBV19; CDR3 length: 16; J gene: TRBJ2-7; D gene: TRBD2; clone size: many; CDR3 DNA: TGTGCCAGTAGTACGGGGACTAGCGGGAGGGCCTACGAGCAGTACTTC; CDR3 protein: CASSTGTSGRAYEQYF
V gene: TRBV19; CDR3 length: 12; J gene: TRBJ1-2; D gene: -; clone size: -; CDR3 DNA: TGTGCCAGTAGTATGATAGGAGATGGCTACACCTTC; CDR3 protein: CASSMIGDGYTF
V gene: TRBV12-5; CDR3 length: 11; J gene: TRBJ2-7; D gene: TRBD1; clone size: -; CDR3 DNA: TGTGCTCCTGGACAGGGCTACGAGCAGTACTTC; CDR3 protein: CAPGQGYEQYF
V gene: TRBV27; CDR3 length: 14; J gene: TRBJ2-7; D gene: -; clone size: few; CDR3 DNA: TGTGCCAGCAGTTTCGACAGGTCTACCTACGAGCAGTACTTC; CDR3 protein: CASSFDRSTYEQYF
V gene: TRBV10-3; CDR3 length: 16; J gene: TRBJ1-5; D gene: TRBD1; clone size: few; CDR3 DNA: TGTGCCATCTGGGATGGGGGACAGGGTAGCAATCAGCCCCAGCATTTT; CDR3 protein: CAIWDGGQGSNQPQHF
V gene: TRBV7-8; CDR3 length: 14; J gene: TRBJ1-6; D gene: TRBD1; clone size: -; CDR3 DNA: TGTGCCAGCAGCTTAGAGGGGGCGCGATCACCCCTCCACTTT; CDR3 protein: CASSLEGARSPLHF
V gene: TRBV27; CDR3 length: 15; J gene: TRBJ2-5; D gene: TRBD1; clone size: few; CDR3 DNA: TGTGCCAGCGCCAGGGACAGGGACTATGGAGAGACCCAGTACTTC; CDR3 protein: CASARDRDYGETQYF
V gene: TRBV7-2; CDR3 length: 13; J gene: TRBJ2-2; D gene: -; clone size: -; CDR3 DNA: TGTGCCAGCAGCTCTGGACAGACCGGGGAGCTGTTTTTT; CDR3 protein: CASSSGQTGELFF
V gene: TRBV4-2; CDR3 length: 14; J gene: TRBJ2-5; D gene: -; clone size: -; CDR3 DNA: TGTGCCAGCAGCCAAGAAAAGGGGCCGGAGACCCAGTACTTC; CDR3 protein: CASSQEKGPETQYF
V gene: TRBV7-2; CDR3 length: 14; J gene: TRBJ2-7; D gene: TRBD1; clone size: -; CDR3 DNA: TGTGCCAGCAGCCTAAGGACAGGGCCCTACGAGCAGTACTTC; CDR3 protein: CASSLRTGPYEQYF
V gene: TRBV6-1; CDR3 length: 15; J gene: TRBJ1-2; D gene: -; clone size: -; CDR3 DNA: TGTGCCAGCAGTGCTAACCGGGACAACTCCTATGGCTACACCTTC; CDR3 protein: CASSANRDNSYGYTF
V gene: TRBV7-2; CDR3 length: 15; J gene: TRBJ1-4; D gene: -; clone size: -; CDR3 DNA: TGTGCCAGCAGCCGATCACAGGGCAGTAGTGAAAAACTGTTTTTT; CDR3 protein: CASSRSQGSSEKLFF
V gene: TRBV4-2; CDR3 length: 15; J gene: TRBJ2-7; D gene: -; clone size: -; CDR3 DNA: TGTGCCAGCAGCCAAGATATGTGGGGGGTCTACGAGCAGTACTTC; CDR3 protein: CASSQDMWGVYEQYF
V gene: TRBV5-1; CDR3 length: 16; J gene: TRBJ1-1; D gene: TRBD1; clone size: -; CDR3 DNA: TGCGCCAGCAGCTTGGGGGGACAGGGAGGTTCCACTGAAGCTTTCTTT; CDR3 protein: CASSLGGQGGSTEAFF
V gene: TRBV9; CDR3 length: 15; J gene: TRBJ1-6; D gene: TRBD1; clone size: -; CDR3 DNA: TGTGCCAGCAGCCCCAGGGACAGGCATAATTCACCCCTCCACTTT; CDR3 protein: CASSPRDRHNSPLHF
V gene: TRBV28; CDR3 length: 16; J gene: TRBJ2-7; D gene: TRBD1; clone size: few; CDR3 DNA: TGTGCCAGCAGTTTAATTGGGGACAGAGGTTCTGGCGAGCAGTACTTC; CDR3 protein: CASSLIGDRGSGEQYF
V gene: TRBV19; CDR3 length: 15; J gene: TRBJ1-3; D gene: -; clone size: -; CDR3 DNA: TGTGCCAGTAGTATCAAGGCATTGGCAGAGGCCACCATATATTTT; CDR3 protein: CASSIKALAEATIYF
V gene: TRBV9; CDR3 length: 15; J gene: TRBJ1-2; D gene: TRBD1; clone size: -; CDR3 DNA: TGTGCCAGCAGCGTAGATCAGGGGGGAAGCGATGGCTACACCTTC; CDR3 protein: CASSVDQGGSDGYTF
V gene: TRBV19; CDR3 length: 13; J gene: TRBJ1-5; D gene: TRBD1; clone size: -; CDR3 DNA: TGTGCCAGTGGACAGGTTAGCAATCAGCCCCAGCATTTT; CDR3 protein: CASGQVSNQPQHF
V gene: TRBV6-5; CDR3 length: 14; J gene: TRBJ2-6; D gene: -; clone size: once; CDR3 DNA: TGTGCCAGCGCACTAAGCTCTGGGGCCAACGTCCTGACTTTC; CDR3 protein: CASALSSGANVLTF
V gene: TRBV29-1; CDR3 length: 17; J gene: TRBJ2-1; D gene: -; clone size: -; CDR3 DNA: TGCAGCGACAGGACCACCGCTGACTTTAGCTCCTACAATGAGCAGTTCTTC; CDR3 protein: CSDRTTADFSSYNEQFF
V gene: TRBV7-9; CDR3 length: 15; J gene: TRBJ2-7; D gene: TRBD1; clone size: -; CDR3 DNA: TGTGCCAGCAGCTGGGGGACAGGGTCATCCTACGAGCAGTACTTC; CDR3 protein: CASSWGTGSSYEQYF
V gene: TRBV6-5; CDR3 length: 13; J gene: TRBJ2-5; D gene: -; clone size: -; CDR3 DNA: TGTGCCAGCAGTTACGGCAGACAAGAGACCCAGTACTTC; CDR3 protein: CASSYGRQETQYF
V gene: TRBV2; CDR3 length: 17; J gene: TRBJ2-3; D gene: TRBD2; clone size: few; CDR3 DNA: TGTGCCAGCAGTCAACCCAAGACTAGCGGGAGCACAGATACGCAGTATTTT; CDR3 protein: CASSQPKTSGSTDTQYF
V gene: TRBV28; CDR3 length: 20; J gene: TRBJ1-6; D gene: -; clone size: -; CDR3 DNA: TGTGCCAGCAGTCCAAGGACAGCCGCCGTCTTTAGCTCCTATAATTCACCCCTCCACTTT; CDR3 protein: CASSPRTAAVFSSYNSPLHF
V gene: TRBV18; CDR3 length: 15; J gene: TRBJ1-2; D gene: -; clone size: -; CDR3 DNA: TGTGCCAGCTCACCCACTCCCGGGACACGTGAGGCGGAGACCTTC; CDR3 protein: CASSPTPGTREAETF
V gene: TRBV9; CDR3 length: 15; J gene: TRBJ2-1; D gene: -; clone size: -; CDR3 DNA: TGTGCCAGCAGCGTATCAGGGTACGTCCAGAATGAGCAGTTCTTC; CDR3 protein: CASSVSGYVQNEQFF
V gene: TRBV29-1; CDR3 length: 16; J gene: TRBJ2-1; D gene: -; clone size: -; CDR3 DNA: TGCAGCGCTTGGAGGCCTAGCGTCAATACTTACAATGAGCAGTTCTTC; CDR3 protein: CSAWRPSVNTYNEQFF
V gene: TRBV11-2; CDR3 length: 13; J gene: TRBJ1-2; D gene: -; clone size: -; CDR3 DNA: TGTGCCAGCAGCTTAAGGGGGAACTATGGCTACACCTTC; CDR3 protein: CASSLRGNYGYTF
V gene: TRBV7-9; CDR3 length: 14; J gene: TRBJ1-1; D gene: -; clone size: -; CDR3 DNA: TGTGCCAGCAGCGTGGGACATTTGAACACTGAAGCTTTCTTT; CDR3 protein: CASSVGHLNTEAFF
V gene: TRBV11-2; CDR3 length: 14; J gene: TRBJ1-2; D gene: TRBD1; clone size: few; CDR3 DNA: TGTGCCAGCAGCTATCCGACAGGGACTGACGGCTACACCTTC; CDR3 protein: CASSYPTGTDGYTF
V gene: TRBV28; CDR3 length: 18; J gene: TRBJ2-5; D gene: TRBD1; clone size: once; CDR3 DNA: TGTGCCAGCAGTTTTGCGAACACCGGGACAGGGGACAAAAAGACCCAGTACTTC; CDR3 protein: CASSFANTGTGDKKTQYF
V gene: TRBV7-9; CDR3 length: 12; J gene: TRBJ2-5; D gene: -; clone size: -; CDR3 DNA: TGTGCCAGCAGCTTCCTTCAAGAGACCCAGTACTTC; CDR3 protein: CASSFLQETQYF
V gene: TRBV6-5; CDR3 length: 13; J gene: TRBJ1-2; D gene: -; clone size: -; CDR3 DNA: TGTGCCAGCAGGAAAGGGGTCGCCTATGGCTACACCTTC; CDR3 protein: CASRKGVAYGYTF
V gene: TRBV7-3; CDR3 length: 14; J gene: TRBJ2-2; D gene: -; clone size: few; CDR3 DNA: TGTGCCAGCAGCAGAGACCCAGGGACCGGGGAGCTGTTTTTT; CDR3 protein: CASSRDPGTGELFF
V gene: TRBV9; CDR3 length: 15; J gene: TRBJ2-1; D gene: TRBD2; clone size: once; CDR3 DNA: TGTGCCAGCAGCGTTGGACTAGCGTCCTACAATGAGCAGTTCTTC; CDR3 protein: CASSVGLASYNEQFF
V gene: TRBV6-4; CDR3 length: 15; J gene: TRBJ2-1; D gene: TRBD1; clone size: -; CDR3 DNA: TGTGCCAGCAGTCCCGGGACAGGGGGTAAAAATGAGCAGTTCTTC; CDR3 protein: CASSPGTGGKNEQFF
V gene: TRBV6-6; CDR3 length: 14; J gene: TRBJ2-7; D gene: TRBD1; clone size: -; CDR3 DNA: TGTGCCAGCAGCTTCTACAGGGGGCAAGGCGAGCAGTACTTC; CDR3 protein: CASSFYRGQGEQYF
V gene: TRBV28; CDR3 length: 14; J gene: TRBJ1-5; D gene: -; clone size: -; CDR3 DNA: TGTGCCAGCAGTTTGAGCAGCGGCAATCAGCCCCAGCATTTT; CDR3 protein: CASSLSSGNQPQHF
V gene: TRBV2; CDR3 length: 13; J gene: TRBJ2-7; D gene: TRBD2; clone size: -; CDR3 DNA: TGTGCCAGCAGGGTAGCGGGAGCATACGAGCAGTACTTC; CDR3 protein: CASRVAGAYEQYF
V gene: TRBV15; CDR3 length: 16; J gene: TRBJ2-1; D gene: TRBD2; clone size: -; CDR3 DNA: TGTGCCACCAGCAGAGAGCCTAGCGGGAGTAGGAATGAGCAGTTCTTC; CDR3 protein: CATSREPSGSRNEQFF
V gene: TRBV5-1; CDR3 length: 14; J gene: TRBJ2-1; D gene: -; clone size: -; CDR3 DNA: TGCGCCAGCAGCTTAGCGGAGTCCTACAATGAGCAGTTCTTC; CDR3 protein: CASSLAESYNEQFF
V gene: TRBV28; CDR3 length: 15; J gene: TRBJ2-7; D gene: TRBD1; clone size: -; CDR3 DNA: TGTGCCAGCAGTCTCCGACAGGGGGCTAGATCCGAGCAGTACTTC; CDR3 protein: CASSLRQGARSEQYF
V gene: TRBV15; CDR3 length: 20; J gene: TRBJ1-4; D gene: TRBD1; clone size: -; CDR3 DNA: TGTGCCACCAGCAGAGAAGGGTCTTTGGGACAGGGGGAAACTAATGAAAAACTGTTTTTT; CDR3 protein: CATSREGSLGQGETNEKLFF
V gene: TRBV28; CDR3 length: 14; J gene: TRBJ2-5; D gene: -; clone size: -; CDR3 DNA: TGTGCCAGCAGTTTCCGACAGAGCCAAGAGACCCAGTACTTC; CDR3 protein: CASSFRQSQETQYF